Following are 8 T cell receptor beta chains from one sample sequenced in a study of blood T cell repertoires in COVID-19. The table came from immunoSEQ multiplex PCR; TCRdb's copy has only in-frame clones and leaves some out. Of 150,000 to 200,000 clones listed, about 81% are singletons. Sequenced input: peripheral blood. All receptors come from a young man with active or convalescent COVID-19.

This sequence joins TRBV5-5 and TRBJ2-2; D is unclear. The CDR3 contains 13 residues. Trimming stripped 4 bases from V and 5 bases from J, with 9 bases between. The germline V gene has CDR1 SGHKS and CDR2 YYEKEE (reference sequence). Here the CDR3 reads CASSLTVTGELFF. CDR3 DNA: TGTGCCAGCAGCCTAACAGTGACCGGGGAGCTGTTTTTT.

The rearrangement joins TRBV19 to TRBJ1-3; D is possibly TRBD1 (6 bases). Trimming pared 5 bases from V and 2 bases from J, leaving 13 bases between. CDR1 is LNHDA, CDR2 SQIVND, per germline (reference sequence). The CDR3 loop spans 15 amino acids. The CDR3 protein is CASSVPTGPGNTIYF. The CDR3 DNA reads TGTGCCAGTAGTGTCCCGACAGGCCCTGGAAACACCATATATTTT. The entire variable domain, with the rest obtained from reference TRBV19 and TRBJ1-3, is as follows: DGGITQSPKYLFRKEGQNVTLSCEQNLNHDAMYWYRQDPGQGLRLIYYSQIVNDFQKGDIAEGYSVSREKKESFPLTVTSAQKNPTAFYLCASSVPTGPGNTIYFGEGSWLTVV.

The V call is TRBV15, the J call TRBJ1-2; D is unclear. V gave up 3 bases and J gave up 2 bases, with 13 bases separating them. CDR1 and CDR2 (germline): LNHNV, YYDKDF (reference sequence). This CDR3 has 15 residues. The CDR3 loop is CATSSRVEENYGYTF. CDR3 nucleotides: TGTGCCACCAGCAGCAGAGTAGAGGAGAACTATGGCTACACCTTC. Variable domain in full (rest from reference TRBV15 and TRBJ1-2): DAMVIQNPRYQVTQFGKPVTLSCSQTLNHNVMYWYQQKSSQAPKLLFHYYDKDFNNEADTPDNFQSRRPNTSFCFLDIRSPGLGDTAMYLCATSSRVEENYGYTFGSGTRLTVV.

The sample holds a few counts of this clone. This sequence joins TRBV27 and TRBJ1-2; D is ambiguous. CDR3 length: 15 amino acids. Trimming cost V 2 bases and J 4 bases, with 14 bases left between them. The germline gives CDR1 MNHEY, CDR2 SMNVEV (reference sequence). The CDR3 sequence is CASSLGVSGGYGYTF. As DNA, the CDR3 is TGTGCCAGCAGTTTAGGGGTTTCAGGAGGCTATGGCTACACCTTC.

The chain uses TRBV19 and TRBJ1-5; weak D call: TRBD1 (5 bases). V was pared by 4 bases and J by 5 bases, with 12 bases between. This CDR3 contains 14 residues. The germline V gene has CDR1 LNHDA and CDR2 SQIVND (reference sequence). CDR3 sequence (DNA): TGTGCCAGTAGTAGCTGGGACTTCGATCAGCCCCAGCATTTT. Translation: CASSSWDFDQPQHF.

This clone was seen only once. The V and J genes are TRBV30 and TRBJ1-2; the D is unclear. Germline V CDR1 and CDR2: GTSNPN, SVGIG (reference sequence). The CDR3 runs to 12 residues. Trimming took off 3 bases at V and 0 bases at J, with 5 bases between the two ends. The CDR3 sequence: CAWRAANYGYTF. CDR3 DNA: TGTGCCTGGAGGGCAGCTAACTATGGCTACACCTTC.

This chain uses TRBV2 with TRBJ2-2, with 10 bases fitting TRBD2. This CDR3 has 18 amino acids. V trimming: 1 base; J trimming: 0 bases; junction bases outside the gene matches: 5. Germline V gene sequence: CDR1 SNHLY, CDR2 FYNNEI. The CDR3: CASSEVVAGGTNTGELFF. CDR3 sequence (DNA): TGTGCCAGCAGTGAAGTGGTAGCGGGGGGAACGAACACCGGGGAGCTGTTTTTT.

Notes on this clone: A read error may produce the germline difference seen at one junction end. The chain employs TRBV6-4 and TRBJ2-2; TRBD2 matches at 7 bases. The CDR3 spans 14 residues. CDR1 is MRHNA and CDR2 is SNTAGT in the germline V gene. The CDR3: CASSGSGNPGELFF. The DNA for the CDR3 is TGTGCCAGCAGTGGGAGCGGGAACCCCGGGGAGCTGTTTTTT.